The sequence of this T cell receptor (beta chain) was determined in a study of T cells after yellow fever vaccination. Study-level information: The fractions with low cell numbers were processed using SMART-Seq v4 Ultra Low Input.

In making TCR cDNA, 5'RACE template switching added a universal primer site and UMIs to it. One entry per CDR3 protein, called by TCRdb with MiXCR from the 5' RACE reads. The sample carries about 240,000 distinct CDR3 sequences, roughly 7.2% recorded once. V lost 7 bases and J lost 2; bases outside the gene matches: 7. The CDR3 totals 15 residues. Looked up from germline, CDR1 is MDHEN and CDR2 is SYDVKM. Study-wide results and caveats: Among primary-vaccination clones, most reappeared after the booster, at 95% to 96% for CD4 and around 90% for CD8.

A note on this clonotype: The antigen is undetermined.

This TCR was sampled from a man aged 25-45 years who received the YFV17D yellow fever vaccine. The source was CD4+ T cells sorted from PBMCs, collected 15 days after the yellow fever booster vaccination. This sequence joins TRBV28 and TRBJ2-2; 7 bases fit TRBD2. CDR3 DNA: TGTGCCAGCACCCGAGCGGGAACCAACACCGGGGAGCTGTTTTTT. Amino acid sequence: CASTRAGTNTGELFF.